This T cell receptor (beta chain) originates from a study of graft-versus-host responses after intestinal transplantation. Germline V gene data show CDR1 as LNHDA and CDR2 as SQIVND (reference sequence). V lost 10 bases and J 5 bases, leaving 11 bases between the germline ends. The CDR3 runs 11 residues. The repertoire was sequenced with immunoSEQ multiplex PCR; TCRdb's copy has only in-frame clones and lacks some. The profile shows 13,000 or so clones, about 81% of them singletons. The sequencing here drew on PBMCs, taken approximately 310 days after intestinal transplant. The TCR sequence derives from a human patient who received an intestinal transplant, so some T cells may come from the graft donor. The chain carries TRBV19 and TRBJ1-1, with D perhaps matching TRBD1 (6 bases). The CDR3 bases are TGTGCCACCCAAACAGGGACTGAAGCTTTCTTT. Its protein is CATQTGTEAFF.